The T cell receptor (beta chain) under discussion was sequenced for a study of CD8 T cells in Susac syndrome (dated by TCRdb to between 2018 and 2021). In the study overall: Of the Susac syndrome patients who were sequenced, under 10 were in clinical remission while more than five had clinically active disease. At blood withdrawal, Susac syndrome patients were therapy-naive, treated with corticosteroids (with IVIg additionally given to some), or treated with IVIg alone. Whether CD8+ T cell activation and differentiation in Susac syndrome was antigen driven was tested using repertoire sequencing. Clonality of the CD8+ T cell repertoire was compared between about a dozen healthy donors, roughly 14 Susac syndrome patients and around 15 multiple sclerosis patients. The paper's findings and limits, for the study overall: Some 15 and five Susac-specific public clones were found in the total CD8+ and CD8+ TEMRA repertoires, respectively. The TCR sequencing and HLA analysis was acknowledged to have included a relatively small number of individuals. Clonal expansion was observed in Susac syndrome CD8+ repertoires, with the highest expansion in CD8+ TEMRA cells and greater expansion in clinically active than in remitting patients.

RNA was extracted using the RNeasy kit, and about 0.5 to 1 ug of the RNA was reverse transcribed with random hexamers. TCR beta CDR3 regions were amplified with the immunoSEQ multiplex PCR assay covering 54 Vbeta and 13 Jbeta segments. PCR amplification bias was corrected using a synthetic template baseline for primer optimization and computational correction. The paper's data handling went like this. Reads were annotated to V, D and J genes according to IMGT and were analyzed with immunoSEQ Analyzer, with only productive sequences retained. Clonality was calculated as one minus the Shannon entropy normalized by log2 of the number of productive unique sequences. For each patient and control, public and private clones were evaluated within the 100 most prevalent clones. Clones were defined as Susac-specific if absent from the healthy and MS cohorts, from 1052 published viral clones and from other ImmuneACCESS disease sequences. The public sequencing data were trimmed at Q25 with fastp and processed into clonotypes with MiXCR by TCRdb, which kept only in-frame beta chains. When rows share a CDR3 protein, they turn into one entry using the most common DNA and genes. The authors' filters were not applied to this entry. The table for this sample lists under 200,000 distinct CDR3 sequences; approximately 95% of them were counted only once. Of the sample, around 0.16% falls within the top ten clones.

V is reduced by 5 bases and J by 4 bases, leaving a spacing of 21 bases between them. CDR1 and CDR2, looked up from the germline V gene, are SQVTM and ANQGSEA. The CDR3 covers 16 residues, taking in both the cysteine and the phenylalanine. This entry keeps only the CDR3 DNA: 48 bases, framed from base 1. Peripheral blood CD8+ and CD4+ T cells from healthy donors, Susac syndrome patients and multiple sclerosis patients were profiled by high-throughput TCR beta sequencing. The Susac syndrome patients fulfilled recently defined diagnostic criteria for definite or probable disease. Bulk CD8+ and CD4+ T cells were purified by magnetic negative isolation, whereas CD8+ TEMRA cells were enriched by FACS. Blood was drawn into EDTA tubes, processed within 24 hours, and PBMCs were isolated by density gradient centrifugation. PBMCs intended for TCR sequencing were frozen in liquid nitrogen and were later thawed in a 37 degrees C water bath. The sorted or isolated CD4+, CD8+ and CD8+ TEMRA cells reached a purity of at least 90%.

This clonotype was counted a single time. No cognate antigen has been identified for it. Base-call qualities are not available, and no considerably larger clone is one nucleotide away. One read offers little support. Sequences were obtained from CD8+ T cells from PBMCs. This sequence originates from a human donor with Susac syndrome. The V and J segments used are TRBV29-1 and TRBJ1-5, with an unclear D gene assignment. The CDR3 amino acid sequence is: CSVYPVVDGLNQPQHF. The DNA sequence reads TGCAGCGTTTACCCGGTCGTAGACGGTTTAAATCAGCCCCAGCATTTT.